A selection of T cell receptor beta chains follows, all from one sample in a study of T cells in localized non-small cell lung cancer. TCRdb's copy holds only in-frame clones and misses some; the assay was immunoSEQ multiplex PCR. Altogether almost 40,000 clones are present, roughly 89% being singletons, with the ten largest covering around 5.6%. The sequencing here drew on peripheral blood mononuclear cells, taken before any cancer treatment. These receptors all come from a male donor older than 55 with stage II lung adenocarcinoma. Both conserved end residues are part of each CDR3. D genes are given only for firm matches. Some rows have no size entry. The others give once, few or many, or a class for an expanded clone.

TRBD1 | TRBJ2-1 | TRBV19 | NA | CASSPPDRDDNEQFF | TGTGCCAGTAGTCCCCCGGACAGGGACGACAATGAGCAGTTCTTC
NA | TRBJ2-7 | TRBV7-9 | NA | CASSGTGPHYEQYF | TGTGCCAGCAGCGGAACGGGCCCGCACTACGAGCAGTACTTC
NA | TRBJ2-7 | TRBV30 | NA | CAWSGGSGTYYEQYF | TGTGCCTGGAGTGGGGGGTCCGGGACTTACTACGAGCAGTACTTC
NA | TRBJ2-7 | TRBV18 | NA | CASSPTLYEQYF | TGTGCCAGCTCACCAACTCTGTACGAGCAGTACTTC
TRBD2 | TRBJ2-7 | TRBV7-9 | NA | CASSREVTYEQYF | TGTGCCAGCAGCCGGGAGGTAACCTACGAGCAGTACTTC
NA | TRBJ1-1 | TRBV20-1 | NA | CSVNVRGEAFF | TGCAGTGTGAATGTCCGCGGGGAAGCTTTCTTT
TRBD1 | TRBJ2-2 | TRBV2 | NA | CASSADRGTGELFF | TGTGCCAGCAGTGCTGACAGGGGAACCGGGGAGCTGTTTTTT
NA | TRBJ2-7 | TRBV6-1 | NA | CASTRQVYEQYF | TGTGCCAGCACGAGGCAGGTCTACGAGCAGTACTTC
TRBD2 | TRBJ2-7 | TRBV5-1 | NA | CASSLGVGLVGEQYF | TGCGCCAGCAGCTTGGGGGTGGGACTAGTTGGCGAGCAGTACTTC
NA | TRBJ2-3 | TRBV5-1 | NA | CASSLPAVAGTDTQYF | TGCGCCAGCAGCTTGCCCGCGGTTGCTGGCACAGATACGCAGTATTTT
TRBD1 | TRBJ1-1 | TRBV7-9 | NA | CASSGGTGGTEAFF | TGTGCCAGCAGCGGCGGGACAGGTGGGACTGAAGCTTTCTTT
TRBD2 | TRBJ2-3 | TRBV5-1 | once | CASSSPRGGGTDTQYF | TGCGCCAGCAGCTCACCTCGGGGAGGGGGCACAGATACGCAGTATTTT
NA | TRBJ2-4 | TRBV2 | NA | CASRELGWENIQYF | TGTGCCAGCAGGGAACTCGGCTGGGAAAACATTCAGTACTTC
NA | TRBJ1-1 | TRBV6-5 | few | CATLDSMNTEAFF | TGTGCCACCCTGGACAGCATGAACACTGAAGCTTTCTTT
NA | TRBJ2-2 | TRBV7-9 | NA | CASSLEYGELFF | TGTGCCAGCAGCTTGGAGTACGGGGAGCTGTTTTTT
NA | TRBJ1-5 | TRBV19 | few | CASSKRTAAHQPQHF | TGTGCCAGTAGTAAGCGGACAGCAGCACATCAGCCCCAGCATTTT
NA | TRBJ1-5 | TRBV28 | NA | CASRTGQPQHF | TGTGCCAGCAGAACCGGTCAGCCCCAGCATTTT
NA | TRBJ2-3 | TRBV11-2 | NA | CASSPSTDTQYF | TGTGCCAGCAGCCCGAGCACAGATACGCAGTATTTT
NA | TRBJ2-2 | TRBV5-1 | NA | CASSLDGSTNTGELFF | TGCGCCAGCAGCTTGGACGGGAGCACGAACACCGGGGAGCTGTTTTTT
NA | TRBJ1-2 | TRBV19 | NA | CASSIDTLDGYTF | TGTGCCAGTAGTATAGACACACTGGATGGCTACACCTTC
NA | TRBJ1-3 | TRBV7-9 | NA | CASSPRGAEGNTIYF | TGTGCCAGCAGCCCCCGGGGGGCTGAAGGAAACACCATATATTTT
NA | TRBJ1-6 | TRBV10-3 | NA | CAITGTGNSPLHF | TGTGCCATCACCGGGACCGGCAATTCACCCCTCCACTTT
NA | TRBJ2-7 | TRBV15 | NA | CATSRDWSSYEQYF | TGTGCCACCAGCAGAGACTGGAGCTCCTACGAGCAGTACTTC
TRBD2 | TRBJ2-3 | TRBV5-4 | NA | CASSLGLAGGSTDTQYF | TGTGCCAGCAGCTTGGGGCTAGCGGGAGGGAGCACAGATACGCAGTATTTT
TRBD1 | TRBJ1-3 | TRBV28 | NA | CATQGGGRSFSGNTIYF | TGTGCCACCCAGGGGGGGGGCAGAAGTTTCTCTGGAAACACCATATATTTT
TRBD2 | TRBJ2-2 | TRBV19 | NA | CASSIGGRALNGELFF | TGTGCCAGTAGTATCGGCGGGAGGGCCCTTAACGGGGAGCTGTTTTTT
TRBD1 | TRBJ2-7 | TRBV25-1 | NA | CASSEGTGSYEQYF | TGTGCCAGCAGTGAAGGGACAGGGTCCTACGAGCAGTACTTC
TRBD1 | TRBJ2-5 | TRBV7-9 | NA | CASSPQTGQETQYF | TGTGCCAGCAGCCCCCAGACAGGGCAGGAGACCCAGTACTTC
NA | TRBJ2-7 | TRBV19 | few | CASSMRRDYEQYF | TGTGCCAGTAGTATGCGCAGGGACTACGAGCAGTACTTC
NA | TRBJ2-7 | TRBV6-5 | NA | CASRSKGPSEQYF | TGTGCCAGCAGATCAAAGGGACCTAGCGAGCAGTACTTC
NA | TRBJ2-2 | TRBV6-1 | few | CASSESWTIPGELFF | TGTGCCAGCAGTGAATCTTGGACTATTCCCGGGGAGCTGTTTTTT
TRBD1 | TRBJ1-5 | TRBV19 | NA | CASSWETGGVSNQPQHF | TGTGCCAGTAGTTGGGAGACAGGGGGCGTCAGCAATCAGCCCCAGCATTTT
TRBD2 | TRBJ2-1 | TRBV6-5 | NA | CASSYLSGSADEQFF | TGTGCCAGCAGTTACTTAAGCGGGAGTGCGGATGAGCAGTTCTTC
TRBD1 | TRBJ2-2 | TRBV6-1 | NA | CASTKTGRTGELFF | TGTGCCAGCACTAAGACAGGGCGTACCGGGGAGCTGTTTTTT
TRBD1 | TRBJ1-2 | TRBV13 | NA | CASSLGEGGFDGYTF | TGTGCCAGCAGCTTAGGAGAAGGGGGCTTCGATGGCTACACCTTC
NA | TRBJ2-5 | TRBV6-6 | NA | CASSSRGEETQYF | TGTGCCAGCAGTAGCCGGGGAGAGGAGACCCAGTACTTC
NA | TRBJ1-6 | TRBV5-4 | once | CASSSEQGSYNSPLHF | TGTGCCAGCAGCTCCGAACAGGGCTCCTATAATTCACCCCTCCACTTT
NA | TRBJ2-7 | TRBV7-2 | once | CASSKRRDSYEQYF | TGTGCCAGCAGCAAACGCCGCGACTCCTACGAGCAGTACTTC
NA | TRBJ1-1 | TRBV9 | NA | CASSVVGGAGDRAFF | TGTGCCAGCAGCGTAGTGGGGGGCGCAGGGGATCGGGCTTTCTTT
NA | TRBJ1-5 | TRBV2 | NA | CASRGGTQHF | TGTGCCAGTCGGGGGGGCACCCAGCATTTT
NA | TRBJ2-7 | TRBV10-3 | NA | CAIRVEGHYEQYF | TGTGCCATCAGGGTAGAGGGTCACTACGAGCAGTACTTC
TRBD2 | TRBJ2-1 | TRBV7-9 | NA | CASSLGEGRLEQFF | TGTGCCAGCAGCTTAGGGGAGGGCCGCTTGGAGCAGTTCTTC
NA | TRBJ1-6 | TRBV2 | NA | CASISTSRGYNSPLHF | TGTGCCAGCATTTCGACGTCGCGGGGTTATAATTCACCCCTCCACTTT
NA | TRBJ2-1 | TRBV19 | NA | CASNQPGNNEQFF | TGTGCCAGTAACCAGCCGGGAAACAATGAGCAGTTCTTC
NA | TRBJ2-1 | TRBV6-5 | NA | CASSYSTAAGEQFF | TGTGCCAGCAGTTACTCGACAGCCGCCGGTGAGCAGTTCTTC
TRBD1 | TRBJ2-2 | TRBV7-9 | once | CASSPGTEVDTGELFF | TGTGCCAGCAGCCCCGGGACAGAGGTCGACACCGGGGAGCTGTTTTTT
NA | TRBJ2-7 | TRBV21-1 | few | CASTSGQGIYEQYF | TGTGCCAGCACCTCGGGACAGGGCATCTACGAGCAGTACTTC
NA | TRBJ2-2 | TRBV5-1 | NA | CASSLWGSPNTGELFF | TGCGCCAGCAGCTTGTGGGGGTCGCCGAACACCGGGGAGCTGTTTTTT
NA | TRBJ1-1 | TRBV6-5 | NA | CASSTSGQGAFF | TGTGCCAGCAGTACATCGGGGCAGGGAGCTTTCTTT
NA | TRBJ2-7 | TRBV6-5 | once | CASSYFDSYEQYF | TGTGCCAGCAGTTACTTCGACTCCTACGAGCAGTACTTC
NA | TRBJ2-7 | TRBV2 | once | CASSTYDEQYF | TGTGCCAGCAGTACCTATGACGAGCAGTACTTC
TRBD2 | TRBJ2-7 | TRBV28 | NA | CASSFGTSGTSSYEQYF | TGTGCCAGCAGTTTTGGGACTAGCGGGACTTCCTCCTACGAGCAGTACTTC
TRBD2 | TRBJ2-3 | TRBV19 | once | CASSTRTSGSRSDTQYF | TGTGCCAGTAGTACCCGGACTAGCGGGAGTCGGTCAGATACGCAGTATTTT
TRBD1 | TRBJ1-3 | TRBV5-4 | NA | CASRGQGESGNTIYF | TGTGCCAGCAGGGGACAGGGGGAATCTGGAAACACCATATATTTT
NA | TRBJ2-2 | TRBV9 | NA | CASSEGGGELFF | TGTGCCAGCAGCGAGGGAGGCGGGGAGCTGTTTTTT
NA | TRBJ1-3 | TRBV28 | NA | CASSPPGTTFGNTIYF | TGTGCCAGCAGTCCTCCCGGGACAACTTTTGGAAACACCATATATTTT
TRBD1 | TRBJ2-2 | TRBV18 | NA | CASSFYQGAGELFF | TGTGCCAGCTCGTTTTACCAGGGGGCCGGGGAGCTGTTTTTT
NA | TRBJ2-7 | TRBV19 | NA | CASTRGEGEQYF | TGTGCCAGTACCAGGGGTGAGGGCGAGCAGTACTTC
NA | TRBJ2-1 | TRBV27 | medium-sized | CASRLGFPGNEQFF | TGTGCCAGCAGATTAGGTTTCCCTGGCAATGAGCAGTTCTTC